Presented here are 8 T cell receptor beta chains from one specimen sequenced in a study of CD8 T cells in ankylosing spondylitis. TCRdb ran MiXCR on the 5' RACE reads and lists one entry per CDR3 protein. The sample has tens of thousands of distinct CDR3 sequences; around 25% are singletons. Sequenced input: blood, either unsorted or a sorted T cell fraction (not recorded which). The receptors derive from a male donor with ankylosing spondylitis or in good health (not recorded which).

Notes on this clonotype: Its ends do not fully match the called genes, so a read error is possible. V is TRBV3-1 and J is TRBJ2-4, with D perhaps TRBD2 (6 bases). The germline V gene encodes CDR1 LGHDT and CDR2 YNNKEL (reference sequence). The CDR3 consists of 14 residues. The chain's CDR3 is CASSQARDSNIQYF. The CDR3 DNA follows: TGTGCCAGCAGTCAAGCCCGGGACTCAAACATTCAGTACTTC.

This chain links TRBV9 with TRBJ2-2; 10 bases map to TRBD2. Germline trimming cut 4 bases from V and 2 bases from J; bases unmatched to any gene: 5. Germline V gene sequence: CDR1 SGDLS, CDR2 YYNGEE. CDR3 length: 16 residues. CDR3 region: CASSPIAGGNTGELFF. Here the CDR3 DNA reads TGTGCCAGCAGCCCAATAGCGGGGGGAAACACCGGGGAGCTGTTTTTT.

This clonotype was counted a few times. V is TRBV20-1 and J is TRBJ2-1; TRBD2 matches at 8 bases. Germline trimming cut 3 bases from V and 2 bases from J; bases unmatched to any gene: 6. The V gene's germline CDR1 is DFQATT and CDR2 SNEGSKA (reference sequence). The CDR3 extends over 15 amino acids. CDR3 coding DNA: TGCAGTGCTAGTCCCCCCGGGAGGGCCTACAATGAGCAGTTCTTC. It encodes CSASPPGRAYNEQFF.

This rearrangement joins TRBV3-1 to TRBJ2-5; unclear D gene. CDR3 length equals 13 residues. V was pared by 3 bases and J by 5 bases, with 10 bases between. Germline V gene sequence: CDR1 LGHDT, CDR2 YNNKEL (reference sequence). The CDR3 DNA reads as TGTGCCAGCAGCCATATTCTAGTGGAGACCCAGTACTTC. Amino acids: CASSHILVETQYF.

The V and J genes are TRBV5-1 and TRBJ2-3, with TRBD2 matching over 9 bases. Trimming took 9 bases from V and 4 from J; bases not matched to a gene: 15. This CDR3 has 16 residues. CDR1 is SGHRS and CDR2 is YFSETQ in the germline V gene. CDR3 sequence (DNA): TGCGCCACCGCGGTAGCGGGAGTCAATAGCGCAGATACGCAGTATTTT. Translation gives CATAVAGVNSADTQYF.

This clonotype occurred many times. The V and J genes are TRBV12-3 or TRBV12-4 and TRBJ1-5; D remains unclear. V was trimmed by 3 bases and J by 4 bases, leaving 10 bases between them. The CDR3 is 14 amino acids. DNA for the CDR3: TGTGCCAGCAGTTTGAACGGGCCGAATCAGCCCCAGCATTTT. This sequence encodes CASSLNGPNQPQHF.

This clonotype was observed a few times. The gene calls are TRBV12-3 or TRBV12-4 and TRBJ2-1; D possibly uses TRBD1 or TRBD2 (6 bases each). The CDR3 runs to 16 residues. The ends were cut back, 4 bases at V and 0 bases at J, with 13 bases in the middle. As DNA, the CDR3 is TGTGCCAGCAGTTCGAGGGGGGCGAGCTCCTACAATGAGCAGTTCTTC. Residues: CASSSRGASSYNEQFF.

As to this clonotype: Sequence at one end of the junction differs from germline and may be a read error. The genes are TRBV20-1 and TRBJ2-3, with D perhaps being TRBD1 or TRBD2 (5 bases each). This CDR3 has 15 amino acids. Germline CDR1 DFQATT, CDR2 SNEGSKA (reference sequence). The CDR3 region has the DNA TGCAGTGCAAACGACCGGGGCTCTAGCACAGATATGCAGTATTTT. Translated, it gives CSANDRGSSTDMQYF.